This T cell receptor beta chain was captured by sequencing in a study of blood T cell repertoires in COVID-19. Per the original data handling: For nucleated cells, counts were estimated from reference gene primer amplification. TCRdb keeps only in-frame clones here, not all; method: immunoSEQ multiplex PCR. V and J calls and clone size follow that table, whereas D and trimming were derived from the DNA. The repertoire has 150,000 or so clones, about three quarters of them found once; the top ten carry around 2.9%. Germline lookup yields CDR1 SGHRS and CDR2 YFSETQ. The CDR3 sequence is 17 residues long. The V end lost 0 bases, the J end lost 1 base, and 15 bases lay between the germline ends.

The V and J genes are TRBV5-1 and TRBJ2-3, with D maybe TRBD2 (6 bases). Sequencing was carried out using PBMCs or T cells enriched from blood (not recorded which). The TCR originated in a woman in her forties or fifties who had recovered from COVID-19. CDR3 residues: CASSLVSGVPGTDTQYF. In nucleotides, the CDR3 is TGCGCCAGCAGCTTGGTGTCGGGGGTTCCGGGCACAGATACGCAGTATTTT.